A single sample gave rise to the 12 T cell receptor beta chains below, sequenced in a study of radiotherapy plus CTLA-4 blockade in lung cancer. Assay: immunoSEQ multiplex PCR; the TCRdb copy retains only in-frame clones and omits some. Of around 91,000 clones in the sample, around 88% were seen once. The sample here was peripheral blood, taken from a patient treated with radiotherapy plus ipilimumab. The receptors come from a human donor with non-small cell lung cancer that progressed on radiotherapy plus ipilimumab.

This clone has only one observation. The rearrangement uses TRBV9 and TRBJ2-2; no definite D call. Germline CDR1 and CDR2: SGDLS and YYNGEE. The V gene lost 0 bases and the J gene lost 4 bases, with 13 bases spanning the gap. The CDR3 is 16 residues long. CDR3 region: CASSVGADPLTGELFF. CDR3 in DNA: TGTGCCAGCAGCGTAGGGGCGGACCCCCTCACCGGGGAGCTGTTTTTT.

This clone was observed a few times. The chain links TRBV5-1 to TRBJ1-2, with unresolved D. The CDR3 contains 13 residues. The germline V gene has CDR1 SGHRS and CDR2 YFSETQ. The V gene lost 0 bases and the J gene lost 6 bases, with 9 bases spanning the gap. CDR3 bases: TGCGCCAGCAGCTTGGGGGAGGTGGATGGCTACACCTTC. Its translation is CASSLGEVDGYTF.

This sequence joins TRBV7-6 and TRBJ2-3; 8 nucleotides align to TRBD2. The CDR3 sequence is 13 residues long. Trimming took 5 bases from V and 9 from J; bases not matched to a gene: 7. Germline V CDR1 and CDR2: SGHVS, FNYEAQ. In nucleotides, the CDR3 is TGTGCCAGCAGCACTATTAGCGGGGACACGCAGTATTTT. Its protein is CASSTISGDTQYF.

The rearrangement uses TRBV9 and TRBJ2-5; no definite D call. Germline V gene data show CDR1 as SGDLS and CDR2 as YYNGEE. Trimming pared 0 bases from V and 4 bases from J, leaving 7 bases between. The CDR3 loop spans 13 amino acids. CDR3 protein: CASSVGGVETQYF. Here the CDR3 DNA reads TGTGCCAGCAGCGTAGGTGGAGTAGAGACCCAGTACTTC.

The chain recombines TRBV30 with TRBJ2-3; TRBD2 agrees at 14 bases. V was clipped by 7 bases and J by 4 bases; unmatched bases: 1. This CDR3 is 13 amino acids long. Germline CDR1 is GTSNPN and CDR2 is SVGIG (reference sequence). The DNA of the CDR3 is TGTGCCTTGGGACTAGCGGGAGCAGATACGCAGTATTTT. As protein: CALGLAGADTQYF.

The rearrangement links TRBV27 to TRBJ1-1; tentative D call: TRBD1 (6 bases). Trimming took off 6 bases at V and 2 bases at J, with 13 bases between the two ends. CDR1 and CDR2 from the germline V gene are MNHEY and SMNVEV (reference sequence). The CDR3 sequence is 14 residues long. The CDR3 here is CASREGGGNTEAFF. The CDR3 DNA is TGTGCCAGCAGAGAGGGGGGGGGTAACACTGAAGCTTTCTTT.

This clone was seen a handful of times. The J gene is TRBJ2-3, the V gene TRBV5-4; D possibly corresponds to TRBD2 (5 bases). Germline V gene data show CDR1 as SGHNT and CDR2 as YYREEE (reference sequence). This CDR3 region has 15 residues. Trimming pared 5 bases from V and 1 base from J, leaving 14 bases between. CDR3 loop: CASRRTRAGTDTQYF. The DNA of the CDR3 is TGTGCCAGCAGGAGAACGAGGGCCGGCACAGATACGCAGTATTTT.

The chain carries TRBV30 and TRBJ1-1; no definite D call. Trimming took off 3 bases at V and 2 bases at J, with 16 bases between the two ends. The CDR3 totals 15 residues. CDR1 and CDR2 (germline): GTSNPN, SVGIG (reference sequence). The CDR3 reads CAWSAHAEANTEAFF. The CDR3 nucleotides are TGTGCCTGGAGCGCCCACGCTGAAGCAAACACTGAAGCTTTCTTT.

The chain employs TRBV5-1 and TRBJ2-7, with D possibly being TRBD2 (5 bases). This CDR3 spans 15 amino acids. Germline V CDR1 and CDR2: SGHRS, YFSETQ. Deletions cut 4 bases from V and 3 bases from J, with 17 bases between. The DNA for the CDR3 is TGCGCCAGCAGCCCCGGCGGCACTCGGGACTACGAGCAGTACTTC. Protein product: CASSPGGTRDYEQYF.

The table lists this clone with a few counts. This chain connects TRBV10-1 to TRBJ1-1; maybe TRBD1 (6 bases). The CDR3 contains 13 residues. In germline, CDR1 is WNHNN, CDR2 SYGVQD (reference sequence). Trimming stripped 8 bases from V and 0 bases from J, with 10 bases between. CDR3 amino acids: CASSAGVNTEAFF. The CDR3 DNA is TGCGCCAGCTCGGCAGGGGTGAACACTGAAGCTTTCTTT.

This chain connects TRBV5-1 to TRBJ2-5; D is uncertain. This CDR3 contains 14 residues. From germline, CDR1 is SGHRS and CDR2 YFSETQ. V dropped 2 bases and J dropped 3 bases, with 11 bases sitting between them. The CDR3 is CASSFTDEKETQYF. CDR3 sequence (DNA): TGCGCCAGCAGCTTTACGGACGAGAAAGAGACCCAGTACTTC.

The gene calls are TRBV9 and TRBJ2-5, with 9 bases matching TRBD2. The V gene end was trimmed by 3 bases and the J gene end by 5 bases; junction bases not matched to a gene: 5. In germline, CDR1 is SGDLS, CDR2 YYNGEE. The CDR3 is 14 residues long. The CDR3 region is CASSAGTSSETQYF. CDR3 DNA: TGTGCCAGCAGCGCCGGGACTAGCTCGGAGACCCAGTACTTC.